Below are 14 T cell receptor beta chains sequenced from a single sample in a study of T cells in Graves' hyperthyroidism and ophthalmopathy. Using RNA transcripts as the source, TCR beta CDR3 regions were amplified. The study used the HTBI primer set for a first-round RT-PCR of the TCR CDR3. MiXCR was run by TCRdb on the multiplex PCR reads, yielding one entry per CDR3 protein. The sample consists of hundreds of thousands of distinct CDR3 sequences, 11% to 15% of them appearing once. Sequenced sample: blood. The origin of the receptors is a woman in her 30s with Graves' hyperthyroidism.

This clonotype was observed at least ten times. An end of the junction does not agree with germline; a read error may underlie this. The rearrangement joins TRBV7-8 to TRBJ2-5, with 7 bases lining up with TRBD1. Germline values: CDR1 SGHVS, CDR2 FQNEAQ. The CDR3 loop spans 13 amino acids. The CDR3 is CASSLGDSLAKNF. The CDR3 DNA reads as TGTGCCAGCAGCTTAGGGGACAGCCTCGCCAAGAACTTC.

The CDR3 DNA sequence: TGCAGTGCTATCGGGACTAGCGGAAAATCTACCTCCTACGAGCAGTACTTC. This codes for CSAIGTSGKSTSYEQYF. This chain connects TRBV20-1 to TRBJ2-7; 11 bases fit TRBD2. Germline V CDR1 and CDR2: DFQATT, SNEGSKA (reference sequence). The ends lost 4 bases at V and 0 bases at J; junction bases unmatched: 11. The CDR3 has 17 residues.

V and J are TRBV12-3 or TRBV12-4 and TRBJ2-7, with a tentative D call TRBD2 (5 bases). Between the trimmed V and J ends, which lost 8 bases and 7 bases, there was a span of 12 bases. The CDR3 contains 11 residues. The CDR3 here is CASSTMWEQYF. For the CDR3, the DNA is TGTGCCAGCTCGACTATGTGGGAGCAGTACTTC.

V usage is TRBV7-3 and J usage is TRBJ2-3; D gene uncertain. Germline CDR1 is SGHTA and CDR2 is FQGTGA. This CDR3 spans 14 amino acids. V was pared by 1 base and J by 6 bases, with 11 bases between. The CDR3 DNA follows: TGTGCCAGCAGCTTAATGAAGTCATCCGATACGCAGTATTTT. This codes for CASSLMKSSDTQYF.

V is TRBV12-5 and J is TRBJ2-1, with 7 bases matching TRBD1. CDR1 LGHNT and CDR2 FRNRAP come from the germline V gene. The CDR3 covers 14 residues. The V segment lost 5 bases and the J segment 6 bases; nucleotides outside the gene matches: 7. DNA for the CDR3: TGTGCTAGTGGTCTCATACAGGGGACCAATGAGCAGTTCTTC. It encodes CASGLIQGTNEQFF.

The chain couples TRBV20-1 to TRBJ1-6, with D unresolved. Germline CDR1 is DFQATT and CDR2 is SNEGSKA (reference sequence). The CDR3 covers 12 residues. Trimming removed 1 base at V and 8 bases at J, with 6 bases between. The CDR3 DNA reads TGCAGTGCTAGAGCTGGAGATTCACCCCTCCACTTT. It codes for CSARAGDSPLHF.

This clonotype appeared a few times. The chain couples TRBV5-4 to TRBJ1-1, with D uncertain. Per germline, CDR1 SGHNT and CDR2 YYREEE (reference sequence). This CDR3 spans 15 amino acids. The V end lost 0 bases, the J end lost 1 base, and 10 bases lay between the germline ends. The CDR3 protein is CASSLDPGGNTEAFF. DNA of the CDR3: TGTGCCAGCAGCTTGGATCCAGGTGGGAACACTGAAGCTTTCTTT.

The chain couples TRBV6-2 or TRBV6-3 to TRBJ1-5; unclear D gene. Germline-derived CDR1 and CDR2 are MNHEY and SVGEGT. CDR3 length: 14 residues. The ends were cut back, 6 bases at V and 2 bases at J, with 11 bases in the middle. In nucleotides, the CDR3 is TGTGCCAGCAGCTCCGTCGAAGGCAATCAGCCCCAGCATTTT. Translating gives CASSSVEGNQPQHF.

This clonotype has only a few counts. The chain is built from TRBV9 and TRBJ2-6, with D perhaps being TRBD1 or TRBD2 (5 bases each). Deletions cut 0 bases from V and 4 bases from J, with 11 bases between. The CDR3 loop spans 16 amino acids. The germline gives CDR1 SGDLS, CDR2 YYNGEE. CDR3 residues: CASSVVPGTGANVLTF. CDR3 in DNA: TGTGCCAGCAGCGTAGTCCCAGGGACCGGGGCCAACGTCCTGACTTTC.

This clonotype was counted a few times. V gene TRBV4-2 combines with J gene TRBJ1-4; the D is unclear. Trimming removed 4 bases from V and 0 bases from J, with 9 bases in between. The CDR3 loop spans 15 amino acids. Looked up from germline, CDR1 is LGHNA and CDR2 is YNFKEQ. This chain's CDR3 is CASSPRGPTNEKLFF. The CDR3 region has the DNA TGTGCCAGCAGCCCCCGCGGCCCAACTAATGAAAAACTGTTTTTT.

This clonotype occurred a few times. This chain joins TRBV4-2 and TRBJ1-5; D perhaps matches TRBD1 (5 bases). The CDR3 runs 17 residues. From germline, CDR1 is LGHNA and CDR2 YNFKEQ. V lost 0 bases and J 1 base, leaving 13 bases between the germline ends. The DNA for the CDR3 is TGTGCCAGCAGCCAAGATCCTCTGGGACGGAGCAATCAGCCCCAGCATTTT. Translated: CASSQDPLGRSNQPQHF.

The rearrangement joins TRBV9 to TRBJ2-2; D is undetermined. V lost 2 bases and J lost 7, with 6 bases in between. Germline CDR1 is SGDLS and CDR2 is YYNGEE. This CDR3 is 12 amino acids long. CDR3 DNA sequence: TGTGCCAGCAGCGTGGTAGGCGGGGAGCTGTTTTTT. It is translated as CASSVVGGELFF.

V and J are TRBV7-8 and TRBJ1-5; D gene unclear. V lost 0 bases and J lost 8, with 14 bases in between. The CDR3 is made up of 15 amino acids. Germline V CDR1 and CDR2: SGHVS, FQNEAQ. CDR3 bases: TGTGCCAGCAGCTTAGCGCCTGGGGAGGGTAAGCCCCAGCATTTT. Protein: CASSLAPGEGKPQHF.

The chain recombines TRBV10-3 with TRBJ2-7, with D possibly matching TRBD1 (5 bases). Germline V lookup: CDR1 ENHRY, CDR2 SYGVKD. The CDR3 loop spans 14 amino acids. V lost 3 bases and J 1 base, leaving 10 bases between the germline ends. The CDR3 loop is CAISDSGSSYEQYF. In DNA form, the CDR3 reads TGTGCCATCAGTGATTCAGGGTCTTCCTACGAGCAGTACTTC.